This entry describes one TCR beta chain. Only one count was recorded for this clonotype. Its antigen remains unidentified. Given the absence of the conserved phenylalanine or tryptophan at the CDR3 end, a read error is likely. The DNA is left out, because the CDR3 cannot be placed on it with certainty; the CDR3 is given as TCRdb lists it. Using a constant-region primer and ProtoScript II reverse transcriptase, TCRbeta-specific cDNA was reverse-transcribed from about 460 ng total RNA. The TCRbeta libraries were prepared through three rounds of nested multiplex PCR following a slightly modified ARM-PCR procedure. Each of the first two PCR rounds ran for approximately 10 cycles using multiplex TRBV1-TRBV30 forward primers together with a Cbeta reverse primer. Sample barcodes and Illumina adapters were added in a final 25-cycle PCR using Deep VentR polymerase. Amplicons of 200-500 bp were gel-purified with a QIAquick gel extraction kit before sequencing. An Illumina HiSeq 2500 was used to sequence the TCRbeta amplicons, generating 250-bp paired-end reads. In the authors' own workflow: Quality trimming of reads was performed with Trimmomatic v0.33, and paired reads were merged with FLASH v1.2.11 so that full CDR3 sequences could be recovered. MiGEC v1.2.1b assigned V, D and J germline segments to the rearranged TCRbeta sequences. VDJtools v1.0.0 computed clonotype statistics and Shannon-Wiener diversity indices. To reduce sampling bias, subsequent analyses other than the diversity analysis used only the 250 most abundant clonotypes in each sample. The raw public data were reprocessed by TCRdb itself: fastp quality trimming at Q25, MiXCR clonotype calling, in-frame beta chains only. Rows are combined by CDR3 protein, so each entry shows the most common genes and DNA. TCRdb, not the authors, supplied the V and J calls. Within this sample are roughly 330,000 distinct CDR3 sequences, with 65% of them counted one time only. Under 8.5% of the sample goes to the ten largest clones.

The CDR3 numbers 13 amino acids, ends counted. From a lookup of the germline V gene, CDR1 and CDR2 are SQVTM and ANQGSEA. This entry comes from a study of tumor-infiltrating lymphocytes in primary liver carcinoma (dated by TCRdb to 2017 to 2019). Describing the broader study: Between November 2015 and early 2016, about 5 patients in China with histopathologically diagnosed primary liver carcinoma had their tumors surgically resected. Repertoires from technical replicates were highly reproducible, with mean shared-clone rates approximately 0.88 and correlation coefficients above 0.95. Roughly 3.65 to 7.13 million productive TCRbeta reads were obtained per sample, and no significant difference in read depth was found between tissue types. Hepatocellular carcinoma (four) or combined HCC and intrahepatic cholangiocarcinoma (one) was present in the five patients, who were three men and two women aged 30 to 69 years. TCRbeta repertoire sequencing, expression microarrays and whole-exome sequencing were combined in the study across five regions of each liver tumor, with adjacent normal tissue and blood also included. A total of about 35 specimens from 5 patients underwent TCRbeta repertoire sequencing, comprising some 25 tumor regions, 5 adjacent noncancerous liver tissues and 5 peripheral blood samples. Tumors of the five patients were stage T1-T3 N0M0 with maximum diameters of about 4 to 10 cm.

TRIzol reagent was used to extract blood RNA from unsorted whole blood, while the DNeasy Blood & Tissue kit provided the germline DNA. Chronic HBV infection was present in the patients, and the patients were treatment-naive at sampling. Before surgery, approximately 3.8 milliliters of peripheral blood were collected into K2EDTA tubes. Study-wide findings and limitations: A significantly larger repertoire fraction was made up by the top 250 clones in tumors than in blood (p = 0.039). Because the samples were bulk and unsorted, CD4+ and CD8+ T cell repertoires could not be compared. Repertoire overlap was higher between tumor regions (mean roughly 36%) than tumor-adjacent (17%) or tumor-blood (roughly 14%) pairs, consistent with antigen-driven expansion. Only the TCR beta chain was sequenced, which likely underestimates true repertoire diversity because unpaired alpha chains were not captured. Only a few patients were included in the study, and the authors note that the findings should be validated in a larger study.

Material for sequencing was peripheral blood. This TCR was recovered from a man in his forties with primary liver carcinoma and hepatitis B virus infection. The sequence links TRBV29-1 to TRBJ2-7; the tabulated D call, TRBD1, remains unverified against the DNA. The CDR3 corresponds to CSAADRVNYEQYL.